This TCR beta chain is from a study of T cells in women clearing cervical HPV infection (dated by TCRdb to 2017 to 2018). With regard to the full study: Cases were some 24 women with histologically confirmed HPV16-related CIN3 or worse, including a couple of invasive cancers. The roughly 25 controls were women who cleared a single incident HPV16 infection within 12 months without developing precancer or cancer. Case blood was taken at the visit when the lesion was first identified, whereas control blood was taken when infection was no longer detected. For cases, a median interval of 149 days, with an interquartile range of 90 to 200 days, was observed between lesion detection and blood sampling. Since HLA typing was available for only a few women, HLA type could not be ruled out as a confounder. The exploratory proof-of-principle case-control study was nested within the Guanacaste HPV Natural History Study in Costa Rica and compared TCR repertoires across cervical HPV16 outcomes. Cases were matched to controls by age within five years and by the year the sample was collected. Cases had a median age of almost 35 years and controls had a median age of 38, with no significant differences in baseline characteristics. The parent cohort enrolled roughly 9,300 women aged 18 or older in Guanacaste, Costa Rica, in about 1992 to 1995 and followed the women for seven years. Quality controls consisted of five blinded duplicates per group, for a total of roughly 60 samples made up of around 50 participants and about ten replicates.

The paper as a whole reports these results and caveats: Cases were distinguished from controls with an estimated AUC of roughly 0.81 by random forest classifiers combining richness and V gene abundances. Whether associations preceded infection or resulted from infection could not be shown with the cross-sectional design, and effector/memory subsets and HPV-specific T cells were not isolated. Lower TRBV6-7 relative abundance was observed in cases than in controls (roughly 0.12% versus 0.15%; Bonferroni P = 0.0008). TCR repertoire richness was significantly higher in CIN3+ cases than in controls across sequencing depths, while evenness did not differ. Because the number of T cells per sample was unknown, the richness differences could reflect varying T-cell content rather than repertoire biology.

On this clone itself: Its cognate antigen has yet to be identified. The read falls 3 residues short of the CDR3 end, and the missing part is taken from the germline J gene.

The CDR3 numbers 13 residues from cysteine through phenylalanine. The 30 bases shown cover part of the CDR3, and their frame starts at base 1. The junction shows trimming of 8 bases on V and 4 bases on J, plus 10 bases between the germline ends. CDR1 KGHDR and CDR2 SFDVKD are derived from the germline V gene. Every participant had a single incident cervical HPV16 infection, and women with prevalent HPV16 infections were excluded. Cervical HPV DNA was detected by MY09/MY11 PCR, and genotyping was performed by dot-blot hybridization. About 15 mL of heparinized blood were centrifuged, and the buffy coat was aliquoted, frozen at -30°C, then stored at -80°C. Genomic DNA was extracted from buffy coat specimens using QIAGEN kits. The immunoSEQ assay used multiplex PCR to amplify TCR beta CDR3 regions from an average of around 1.2 ug of genomic DNA per sample. To correct primer bias, the assay used a complete synthetic TCR repertoire to set an amplification baseline. Amplicons were sequenced on the Illumina platform. The original pipeline was this. Sequence errors were corrected by clustering with frequency ratios and a modified nearest-neighbor algorithm, and the sequences were then analyzed in the immunoSEQ Analyzer using IMGT gene definitions. At each rarefaction depth, TCR richness and evenness were averaged over 20 rarefaction repeats, and samples with fewer sequences than the depth were excluded. Wilcoxon rank sum tests with FDR correction were used to compare V, D and J gene relative abundances between the groups. Blinded duplicates gave an intraclass correlation of around 95% for TCR richness and an average of about 76% across over 65 gene segments. TCRdb took over this immuneACCESS table, retaining in-frame rearrangements with V and J assigned. Such tables are incomplete; in checked studies, under half of the missing clones stem from an unresolved V gene, and the remainder is unexplained. V and J calls and clone size are given by that table; D and trimming were obtained from the DNA. The table of this sample itemizes tens of thousands of clones. The biggest ten clones account for about 18% of the sample.

Here the chain combines TRBV24-1 and TRBJ2-2; TRBD1 might be the D gene, on 5 matching bases. The sample taken for sequencing was blood buffy coat. The sequence derives from a woman aged 18 to 69 with a cervical HPV16 infection that either progressed to CIN3+ or cleared (not recorded which). The CDR3 reads CATKGRATGELFF. The covered CDR3 bases are TGTGCCACCAAAGGCAGGGCCACCGGGGAG.